These T cell receptor beta chains were read from a single sample in a study of T cell repertoires and HLA-DP antigens. Repertoires were generated with immunoSEQ multiplex PCR, while TCRdb's copy carries only in-frame clones and drops some. Here the sample spans roughly 110,000 clones, approximately 92% being singletons. For these TCRs, the target antigens are not known. What was sequenced was CD4+ T cells from PBMCs. All receptors derive from a woman aged 18-29 years in good health and CMV-seronegative. The CDR3 runs from the conserved cysteine through the conserved F or W. Each record gives: clone size, V gene, J gene, D gene, CDR3 protein, CDR3 DNA. A D gene is named only where the DNA matches it firmly. Not all rows give a size; the values are once, few, many and, for expanded clones, a class.

abundance: NA; v_gene: TRBV4-3; j_gene: TRBJ2-1; d_gene: TRBD2; CDR3aa: CASSQPGGYNEQFF; CDR3nt: TGCGCCAGCAGCCAACCGGGGGGGTACAATGAGCAGTTCTTC
abundance: NA; v_gene: TRBV7-2; j_gene: TRBJ1-5; d_gene: TRBD1; CDR3aa: CASSLAGTAFNQPQHF; CDR3nt: TGTGCCAGCAGCTTAGCAGGGACAGCCTTCAATCAGCCCCAGCATTTT
abundance: NA; v_gene: TRBV5-1; j_gene: TRBJ2-1; d_gene: NA; CDR3aa: CASSHYLGYEQFF; CDR3nt: TGCGCCAGCAGCCATTATTTAGGGTATGAGCAGTTCTTC
abundance: NA; v_gene: TRBV7-3; j_gene: TRBJ2-1; d_gene: TRBD1; CDR3aa: CASSLGQGLGYEQFF; CDR3nt: TGTGCCAGCAGCCTCGGACAGGGTTTAGGGTATGAGCAGTTCTTC
abundance: NA; v_gene: TRBV7-7; j_gene: TRBJ2-5; d_gene: NA; CDR3aa: CASSLARGGETQYF; CDR3nt: TGTGCTAGCAGCTTAGCGAGGGGGGGAGAGACCCAGTACTTC
abundance: NA; v_gene: TRBV5-5; j_gene: TRBJ2-7; d_gene: NA; CDR3aa: CASSLFTDEQYF; CDR3nt: TGTGCCAGCAGCTTATTTACCGACGAGCAGTACTTC
abundance: NA; v_gene: TRBV27; j_gene: TRBJ1-6; d_gene: NA; CDR3aa: CAGSDDDRSSYNSPLHF; CDR3nt: TGTGCCGGATCGGACGACGACCGGAGCTCCTATAATTCACCCCTCCACTTT
abundance: NA; v_gene: TRBV6-1; j_gene: TRBJ1-2; d_gene: TRBD1; CDR3aa: CASSVTGTGGVVYGYTF; CDR3nt: TGTGCCAGCAGTGTAACCGGGACAGGGGGCGTTGTCTATGGCTACACCTTC
abundance: NA; v_gene: TRBV7-2; j_gene: TRBJ1-2; d_gene: NA; CDR3aa: CASSSGRSYGYTF; CDR3nt: TGTGCCAGCAGCTCCGGACGGTCCTATGGCTACACCTTC
abundance: NA; v_gene: TRBV19; j_gene: TRBJ1-5; d_gene: TRBD1; CDR3aa: CASSPRTGTVSNQPQHF; CDR3nt: TGTGCCAGTAGTCCTAGGACAGGAACCGTTAGCAATCAGCCCCAGCATTTT
abundance: NA; v_gene: TRBV4-1; j_gene: TRBJ1-2; d_gene: NA; CDR3aa: CASGQVAPREGYTF; CDR3nt: TGCGCCAGCGGCCAAGTAGCGCCCAGGGAAGGCTACACCTTC
abundance: NA; v_gene: TRBV28; j_gene: TRBJ2-1; d_gene: NA; CDR3aa: CASSFSHYNEQFF; CDR3nt: TGTGCCAGCAGTTTTAGTCATTACAATGAGCAGTTCTTC
abundance: NA; v_gene: TRBV9; j_gene: TRBJ1-2; d_gene: NA; CDR3aa: CASSVEEGVYYGYTF; CDR3nt: TGTGCCAGCAGCGTAGAGGAGGGGGTCTACTATGGCTACACCTTC
abundance: NA; v_gene: TRBV7-2; j_gene: TRBJ2-1; d_gene: TRBD2; CDR3aa: CASSPRAFSGGSYNEQFF; CDR3nt: TGTGCCAGCAGCCCCCGTGCCTTTAGCGGGGGATCCTACAATGAGCAGTTCTTC
abundance: NA; v_gene: TRBV7-2; j_gene: TRBJ1-1; d_gene: NA; CDR3aa: CASSLRENTEAFF; CDR3nt: TGTGCCAGCAGCTTACGGGAAAACACTGAAGCTTTCTTT
abundance: NA; v_gene: TRBV19; j_gene: TRBJ1-4; d_gene: NA; CDR3aa: CASSYLLGEKLFF; CDR3nt: TGTGCCAGTAGTTATCTTTTGGGAGAAAAACTGTTTTTT
abundance: NA; v_gene: TRBV11-2; j_gene: TRBJ2-6; d_gene: NA; CDR3aa: CASTTQTGLFSGANVLTF; CDR3nt: TGTGCCAGCACCACTCAAACCGGACTCTTCTCTGGGGCCAACGTCCTGACTTTC
abundance: once; v_gene: TRBV2; j_gene: TRBJ1-1; d_gene: TRBD1; CDR3aa: CASSRDRGRLTEAFF; CDR3nt: TGTGCCAGCTCGAGGGACAGGGGGCGTCTGACTGAAGCTTTCTTT
abundance: NA; v_gene: TRBV4-3; j_gene: TRBJ2-5; d_gene: NA; CDR3aa: CASSRADGAGETQYF; CDR3nt: TGCGCCAGCAGCCGAGCGGATGGGGCGGGAGAGACCCAGTACTTC
abundance: NA; v_gene: TRBV5-8; j_gene: TRBJ1-1; d_gene: NA; CDR3aa: CASSLAGYNTEAFF; CDR3nt: TGTGCCAGCAGCTTGGCAGGATATAACACTGAAGCTTTCTTT
abundance: NA; v_gene: TRBV19; j_gene: TRBJ2-7; d_gene: TRBD1; CDR3aa: CASSDRGEDEQYF; CDR3nt: TGTGCCAGTAGTGACAGGGGAGAGGACGAGCAGTACTTC
abundance: NA; v_gene: TRBV7-9; j_gene: TRBJ2-5; d_gene: NA; CDR3aa: CATAFAGGETQYF; CDR3nt: TGTGCCACCGCCTTTGCGGGCGGGGAGACCCAGTACTTC
abundance: once; v_gene: TRBV5-1; j_gene: TRBJ2-1; d_gene: NA; CDR3aa: CASSLENEQFF; CDR3nt: TGCGCCAGCAGCTTGGAAAATGAGCAGTTCTTC
abundance: NA; v_gene: TRBV5-1; j_gene: TRBJ2-1; d_gene: TRBD1; CDR3aa: CASSPLVGQGENEQFF; CDR3nt: TGCGCCAGCAGTCCTCTGGTTGGGCAGGGGGAAAATGAGCAGTTCTTC
abundance: NA; v_gene: TRBV5-1; j_gene: TRBJ1-6; d_gene: NA; CDR3aa: CASSLGVPNSPLHF; CDR3nt: TGCGCCAGCAGCTTGGGAGTTCCCAATTCACCCCTCCACTTT
abundance: NA; v_gene: TRBV5-6; j_gene: TRBJ2-2; d_gene: TRBD2; CDR3aa: CASSARAGGATGELFF; CDR3nt: TGTGCCAGCAGCGCCCGGGCGGGGGGGGCCACCGGGGAGCTGTTTTTT
abundance: NA; v_gene: TRBV2; j_gene: TRBJ1-5; d_gene: NA; CDR3aa: CASSEGGREPQHF; CDR3nt: TGTGCCAGCAGTGAGGGGGGCCGGGAGCCCCAGCATTTT
abundance: NA; v_gene: TRBV6-6; j_gene: TRBJ1-2; d_gene: NA; CDR3aa: CASRVSGAQVDGYTF; CDR3nt: TGTGCCAGCAGAGTTTCGGGAGCCCAGGTCGATGGCTACACCTTC
abundance: NA; v_gene: TRBV4-3; j_gene: TRBJ1-2; d_gene: TRBD1; CDR3aa: CASSQGSGGDYGYTF; CDR3nt: TGCGCCAGCAGCCAAGGGTCAGGGGGAGACTATGGCTACACCTTC
abundance: NA; v_gene: TRBV7-2; j_gene: TRBJ1-6; d_gene: NA; CDR3aa: CASSLAAESSYNSPLHF; CDR3nt: TGTGCCAGCAGCTTAGCGGCAGAAAGCTCCTATAATTCACCCCTCCACTTT
abundance: NA; v_gene: TRBV27; j_gene: TRBJ2-3; d_gene: TRBD1; CDR3aa: CASSSPPGDRPTDTQYF; CDR3nt: TGTGCCAGCAGTTCTCCTCCCGGGGACAGACCCACAGATACGCAGTATTTT
abundance: NA; v_gene: TRBV7-9; j_gene: TRBJ1-1; d_gene: TRBD1; CDR3aa: CASSSGTGRNTEAFF; CDR3nt: TGTGCCAGCAGCTCCGGGACAGGGCGAAACACTGAAGCTTTCTTT
abundance: NA; v_gene: TRBV6-6; j_gene: TRBJ1-2; d_gene: NA; CDR3aa: CASTDLGGGVYGYTF; CDR3nt: TGTGCCAGCACCGACCTCGGGGGGGGTGTCTACGGCTACACCTTC
abundance: NA; v_gene: TRBV28; j_gene: TRBJ1-5; d_gene: NA; CDR3aa: CASRYSNQPQHF; CDR3nt: TGTGCCAGCAGATATAGCAATCAGCCCCAGCATTTT
abundance: NA; v_gene: TRBV18; j_gene: TRBJ2-2; d_gene: NA; CDR3aa: CASSQSSAGLNTGELFF; CDR3nt: TGTGCCAGCTCTCAGAGCTCCGCCGGCCTGAACACCGGGGAGCTGTTTTTT
abundance: NA; v_gene: TRBV27; j_gene: TRBJ2-6; d_gene: TRBD1; CDR3aa: CASSSPGQRLSGANVLTF; CDR3nt: TGTGCCAGCAGTTCTCCGGGACAGCGCCTCTCTGGGGCCAACGTCCTGACTTTC
abundance: NA; v_gene: TRBV15; j_gene: TRBJ1-6; d_gene: NA; CDR3aa: CATGPGDNSPLHF; CDR3nt: TGTGCCACGGGCCCAGGGGATAATTCACCCCTCCACTTT
abundance: NA; v_gene: TRBV7-9; j_gene: TRBJ2-4; d_gene: NA; CDR3aa: CASSWQRGPLAKNIQYF; CDR3nt: TGTGCCAGCAGCTGGCAACGGGGACCCCTAGCCAAAAACATTCAGTACTTC
abundance: NA; v_gene: TRBV15; j_gene: TRBJ1-5; d_gene: TRBD1; CDR3aa: CATSRDRGGLQPQHF; CDR3nt: TGTGCCACCAGCAGGGACAGGGGCGGCCTCCAGCCCCAGCATTTT
abundance: once; v_gene: TRBV6-5; j_gene: TRBJ2-5; d_gene: TRBD2; CDR3aa: CASSRRGGPATQYF; CDR3nt: TGTGCCAGCAGCAGGCGGGGGGGGCCAGCGACCCAGTACTTC